This note documents a single TCR beta chain sequence. Just one base apart from a much larger clone, this may be a read error. The data originate from a study of T cells in Graves' hyperthyroidism and ophthalmopathy. Amplified TCR beta CDR3 regions came from RNA transcripts. Carried out on the TCR CDR3, a first-round RT-PCR used the HTBI primer set. A single record per CDR3 protein comes from TCRdb applying MiXCR to the multiplex PCR reads. The sample records 300,000 to 450,000 distinct CDR3 sequences, about 15% being singletons. The CDR3 is 14 amino acids. The sequenced sample was blood. This TCR was sampled from a woman aged 60 to 75 with Graves' hyperthyroidism. The chain carries TRBV12-3 or TRBV12-4 and TRBJ1-5; D unclear. CDR3 loop: CASSLALVDQLQHF. For the CDR3, the DNA is TGTGCCAGCAGTTTAGCGCTGGTAGATCAGCTCCAGCATTTT.